This T cell receptor beta chain was sequenced during a study of response to subunit inactivated influenza vaccine. Ten or more counts support this clonotype. Its antigen is as yet unknown. The CDR3 is 12 residues long. Deletions cut 1 base from V and 1 base from J, with 2 bases between. CDR1 GTSNPN and CDR2 SVGIG come from the germline V gene (reference sequence). General study findings and limits: Every seasonal influenza vaccination brings in few new T cells, the authors suggested.

TCRdb reprocessed the RT-PCR reads via MiXCR and lists one record per CDR3 protein. The profile shows about 540,000 distinct CDR3 sequences, approximately 22% of them singletons. This sample was also put to use in a study of T cells expressing NK-cell markers. As that study records: Scientists made TCR beta cDNA using 5'RACE template switching with UMIs.

The J gene is TRBJ2-4, the V gene TRBV30; D not resolved. The source was CD4+ T cells sorted from PBMCs, collected 12 days after vaccination. This sequence originates from a man aged 45-60 years who received an inactivated influenza vaccine. For the CDR3, the DNA is TGTGCCTGGAGTGCGGCCAAAAACATTCAGTACTTC. Protein product: CAWSAAKNIQYF.